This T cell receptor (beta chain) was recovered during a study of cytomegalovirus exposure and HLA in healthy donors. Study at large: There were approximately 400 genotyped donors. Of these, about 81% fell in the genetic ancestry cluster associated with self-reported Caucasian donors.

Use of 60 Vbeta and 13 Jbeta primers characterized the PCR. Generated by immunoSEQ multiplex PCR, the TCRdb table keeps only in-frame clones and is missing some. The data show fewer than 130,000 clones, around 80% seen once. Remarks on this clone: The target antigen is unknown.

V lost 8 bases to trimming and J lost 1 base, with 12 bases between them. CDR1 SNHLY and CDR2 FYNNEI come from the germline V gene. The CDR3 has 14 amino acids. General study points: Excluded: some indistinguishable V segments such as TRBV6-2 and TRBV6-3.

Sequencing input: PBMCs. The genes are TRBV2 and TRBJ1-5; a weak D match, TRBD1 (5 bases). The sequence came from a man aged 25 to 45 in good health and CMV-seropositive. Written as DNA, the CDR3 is TGTGCCAGCCACGATGACAGCAGCAATCAGCCCCAGCATTTT. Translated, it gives CASHDDSSNQPQHF.